Shown below are 5 T cell receptor beta chains from a single sample sequenced in a study of blood T cell repertoires in COVID-19. Using immunoSEQ multiplex PCR, the repertoire was profiled, and TCRdb retains in-frame clones only, with some absent. The sample contains roughly 130,000 clones, 65% to 85% of which appear only once. Sequenced input: peripheral blood. The receptors were gathered from a man aged 25-45 years with COVID-19, enrolled during active disease.

V is TRBV28 and J is TRBJ2-7, with D tentatively TRBD2 (6 bases). CDR3 length equals 14 residues. Germline CDR1 and CDR2: MDHEN and SYDVKM. V was shortened by 5 bases and J by 3 bases, with 14 bases between the two germline ends. CDR3 DNA: TGTGCCAGCAGTCTACCGGGACTGAGCTACGAGCAGTACTTC. Its translation: CASSLPGLSYEQYF.

The rearrangement links TRBV5-1 to TRBJ1-2, with TRBD1 matching 10 bases. J gave up 13 bases and V 4 bases, and 10 bases lay outside the gene matches. The CDR3 sequence is 13 residues long. Germline assignment: CDR1 SGHRS and CDR2 YFSETQ. The DNA for the CDR3 is TGCGCCAGCAGCCCGGGGACAGGGGTAGCGACCACCTTC. This gives the protein CASSPGTGVATTF.

This clone has a count of ten or more. J is TRBJ2-5 and V is TRBV9; 11 bases are shared with TRBD2. With 3 bases clipped from V and 4 bases from J, the junction kept 14 bases outside the gene matches. The CDR3 loop spans 18 amino acids. Per the germline V gene, CDR1 is SGDLS and CDR2 is YYNGEE. CDR3 residues: CASSDPNLAGGGRETQYF. The CDR3 DNA follows: TGTGCCAGCAGCGACCCTAATCTAGCGGGAGGAGGAAGAGAGACCCAGTACTTC.

This clone has only a few counts. The V call is TRBV6-6, the J call TRBJ1-1, with TRBD1 matching 9 bases. V trimming: 5 bases; J trimming: 1 base; junction bases outside the gene matches: 2. The CDR3 consists of 14 residues. Germline V lookup: CDR1 MNHNY, CDR2 SVGAGI (reference sequence). CDR3 residues: CASSKGQGNTEAFF. Here the CDR3 DNA reads TGTGCCAGCAGTAAGGGACAGGGGAACACTGAAGCTTTCTTT.

The CDR3 DNA reads TGTGCCAGCAGCGGACAGATTAGCAATCAGCCCCAGCATTTT. Encoded protein: CASSGQISNQPQHF. V usage is TRBV6-2 or TRBV6-3 and J usage is TRBJ1-5; possibly TRBD1 for D (6 bases). Germline values: CDR1 MNHEY, CDR2 SVGEGT. V lost 6 bases to trimming and J lost 0 bases, with 9 bases between them. CDR3 size: 14 residues.